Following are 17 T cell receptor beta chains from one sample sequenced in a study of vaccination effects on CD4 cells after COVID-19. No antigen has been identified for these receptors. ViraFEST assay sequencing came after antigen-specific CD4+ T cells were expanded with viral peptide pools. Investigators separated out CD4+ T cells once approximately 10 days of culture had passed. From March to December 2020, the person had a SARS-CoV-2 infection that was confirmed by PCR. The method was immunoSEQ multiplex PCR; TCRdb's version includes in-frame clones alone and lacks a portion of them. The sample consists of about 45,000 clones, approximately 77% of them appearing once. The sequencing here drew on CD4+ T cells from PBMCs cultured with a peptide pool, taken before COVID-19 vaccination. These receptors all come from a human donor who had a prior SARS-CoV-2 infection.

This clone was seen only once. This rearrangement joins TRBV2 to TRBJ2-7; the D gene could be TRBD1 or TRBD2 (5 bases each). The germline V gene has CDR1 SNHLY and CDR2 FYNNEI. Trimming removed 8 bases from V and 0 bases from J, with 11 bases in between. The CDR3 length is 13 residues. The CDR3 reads CASGDGASYEQYF. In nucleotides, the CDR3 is TGTGCCAGCGGGGACGGAGCCTCCTACGAGCAGTACTTC.

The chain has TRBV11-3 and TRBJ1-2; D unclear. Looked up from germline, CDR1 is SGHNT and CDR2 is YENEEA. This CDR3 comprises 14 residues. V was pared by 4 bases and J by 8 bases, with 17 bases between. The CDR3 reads CASSSSVGPGGYTF. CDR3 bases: TGTGCCAGCAGCTCATCTGTAGGACCGGGGGGCTACACCTTC.

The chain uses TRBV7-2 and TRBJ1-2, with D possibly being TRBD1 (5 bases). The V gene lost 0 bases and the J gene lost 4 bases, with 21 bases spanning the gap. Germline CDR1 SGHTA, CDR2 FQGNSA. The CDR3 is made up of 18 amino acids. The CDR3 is CASSLASGRGPRGYGYTF. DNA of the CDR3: TGTGCCAGCAGCTTAGCCTCCGGGCGGGGCCCTCGAGGCTATGGCTACACCTTC.

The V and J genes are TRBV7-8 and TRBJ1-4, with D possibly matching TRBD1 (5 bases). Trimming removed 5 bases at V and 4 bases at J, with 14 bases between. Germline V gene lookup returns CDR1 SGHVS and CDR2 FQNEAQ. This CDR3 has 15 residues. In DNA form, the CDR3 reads TGTGCCAGCAGCCTCATGGGGGGGGATAATGAAAAACTGTTTTTT. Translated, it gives CASSLMGGDNEKLFF.

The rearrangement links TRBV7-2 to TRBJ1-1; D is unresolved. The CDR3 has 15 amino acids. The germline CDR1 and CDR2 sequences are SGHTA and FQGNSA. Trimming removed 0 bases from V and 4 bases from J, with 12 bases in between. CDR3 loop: CASSLAHTAGTEAFF. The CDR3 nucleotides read TGTGCCAGCAGCTTAGCTCACACGGCCGGCACTGAAGCTTTCTTT.

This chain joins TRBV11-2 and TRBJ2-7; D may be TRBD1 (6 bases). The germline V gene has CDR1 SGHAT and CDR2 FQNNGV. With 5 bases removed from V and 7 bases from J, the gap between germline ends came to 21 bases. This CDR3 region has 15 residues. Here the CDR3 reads CASSPQGSFFREQYF. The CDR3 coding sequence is TGTGCCAGCAGCCCACAGGGCTCGTTCTTTCGGGAGCAGTACTTC.

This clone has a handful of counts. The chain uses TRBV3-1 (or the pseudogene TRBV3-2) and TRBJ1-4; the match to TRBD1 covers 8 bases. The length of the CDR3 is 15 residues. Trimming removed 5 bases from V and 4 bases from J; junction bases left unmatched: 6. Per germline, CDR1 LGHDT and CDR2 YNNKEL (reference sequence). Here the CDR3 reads CASSKRTGYNEKLFF. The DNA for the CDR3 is TGTGCCAGCAGCAAGCGGACAGGGTATAATGAAAAACTGTTTTTT.

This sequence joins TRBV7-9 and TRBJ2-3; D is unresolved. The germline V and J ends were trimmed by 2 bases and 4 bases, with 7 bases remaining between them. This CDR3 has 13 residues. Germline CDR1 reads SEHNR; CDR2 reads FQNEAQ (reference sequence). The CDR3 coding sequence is TGTGCCAGCAGCTTAAATAGGCCAGATACGCAGTATTTT. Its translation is CASSLNRPDTQYF. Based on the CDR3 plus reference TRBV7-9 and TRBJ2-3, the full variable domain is DTGVSQNPRHKITKRGQNVTFRCDPISEHNRLYWYRQTLGQGPEFLTYFQNEAQLEKSRLLSDRFSAERPKGSFSTLEIQRTEQGDSAMYLCASSLNRPDTQYFGPGTRLTVL.

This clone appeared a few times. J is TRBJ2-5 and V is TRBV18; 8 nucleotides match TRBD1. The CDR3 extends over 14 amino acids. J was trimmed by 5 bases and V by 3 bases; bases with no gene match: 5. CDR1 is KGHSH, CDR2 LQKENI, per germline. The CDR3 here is CASSPGQGWETQYF. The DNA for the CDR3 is TGTGCCAGCTCACCCGGACAGGGATGGGAGACCCAGTACTTC.

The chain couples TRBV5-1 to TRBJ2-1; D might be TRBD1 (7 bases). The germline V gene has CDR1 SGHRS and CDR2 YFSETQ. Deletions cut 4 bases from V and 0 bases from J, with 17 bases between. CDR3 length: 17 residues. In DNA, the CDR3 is TGCGCCAGCAGCCAACGACAGGGACTGGGCTCCTACAATGAGCAGTTCTTC. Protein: CASSQRQGLGSYNEQFF.

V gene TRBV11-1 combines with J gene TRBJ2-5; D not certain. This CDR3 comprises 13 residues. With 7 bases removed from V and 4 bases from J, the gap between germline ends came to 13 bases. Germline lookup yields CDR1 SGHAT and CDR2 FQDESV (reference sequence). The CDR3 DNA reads TGTGCCAGCACCCCAAACGTGGGAGAGACCCAGTACTTC. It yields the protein CASTPNVGETQYF.

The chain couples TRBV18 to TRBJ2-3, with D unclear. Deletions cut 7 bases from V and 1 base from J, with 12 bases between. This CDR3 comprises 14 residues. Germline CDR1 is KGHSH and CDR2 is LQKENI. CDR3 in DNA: TGTGCCAGCTGCCCACGGAGTCGCACAGATACGCAGTATTTT. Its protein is CASCPRSRTDTQYF.

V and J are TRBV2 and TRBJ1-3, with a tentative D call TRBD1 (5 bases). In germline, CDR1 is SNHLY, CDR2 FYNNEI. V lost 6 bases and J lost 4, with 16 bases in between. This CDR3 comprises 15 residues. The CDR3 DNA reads TGTGCCAGCAGCCAGGGTTTAGAATCCGGAAACACCATATATTTT. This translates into CASSQGLESGNTIYF.

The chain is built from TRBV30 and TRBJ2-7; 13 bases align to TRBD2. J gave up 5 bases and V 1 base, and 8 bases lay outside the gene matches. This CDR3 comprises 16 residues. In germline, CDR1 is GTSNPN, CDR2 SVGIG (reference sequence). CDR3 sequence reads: CAWSASRTSGSNEQYF. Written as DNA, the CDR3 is TGTGCCTGGAGTGCCTCAAGGACTAGCGGGAGCAACGAGCAGTACTTC. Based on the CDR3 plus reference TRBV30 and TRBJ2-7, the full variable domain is SQTIHQWPATLVQPVGSPLSLECTVEGTSNPNLYWYRQAAGRGLQLLFYSVGIGQISSEVPQNLSASRPQDRQFILSSKKLLLSDSGFYLCAWSASRTSGSNEQYFGPGTRLTVT.

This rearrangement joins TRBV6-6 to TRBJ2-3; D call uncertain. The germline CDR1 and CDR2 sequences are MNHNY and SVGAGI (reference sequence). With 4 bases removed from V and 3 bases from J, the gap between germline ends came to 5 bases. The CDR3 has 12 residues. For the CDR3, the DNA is TGTGCCAGCAGTTCATCGACAGATACGCAGTATTTT. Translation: CASSSSTDTQYF.

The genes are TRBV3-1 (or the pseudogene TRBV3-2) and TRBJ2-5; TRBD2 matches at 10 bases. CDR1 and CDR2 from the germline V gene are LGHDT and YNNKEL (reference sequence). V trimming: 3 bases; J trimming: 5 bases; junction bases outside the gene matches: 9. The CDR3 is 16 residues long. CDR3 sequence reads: CASSHFSGGNGETQYF. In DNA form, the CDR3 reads TGTGCCAGCAGCCATTTTAGCGGGGGGAACGGGGAGACCCAGTACTTC.

The CDR3 bases are TGTGCCAGCAGCTTAGGTGTGGGGGGCGCGCAGCCCCAGCATTTT. Its protein product is CASSLGVGGAQPQHF. This sequence joins TRBV7-8 and TRBJ1-5, with TRBD1 as a possible D gene (6 bases). V was cut by 1 base and J by 7 bases, with 14 bases left in between. The germline V gene has CDR1 SGHVS and CDR2 FQNEAQ. There are 15 residues in the CDR3.